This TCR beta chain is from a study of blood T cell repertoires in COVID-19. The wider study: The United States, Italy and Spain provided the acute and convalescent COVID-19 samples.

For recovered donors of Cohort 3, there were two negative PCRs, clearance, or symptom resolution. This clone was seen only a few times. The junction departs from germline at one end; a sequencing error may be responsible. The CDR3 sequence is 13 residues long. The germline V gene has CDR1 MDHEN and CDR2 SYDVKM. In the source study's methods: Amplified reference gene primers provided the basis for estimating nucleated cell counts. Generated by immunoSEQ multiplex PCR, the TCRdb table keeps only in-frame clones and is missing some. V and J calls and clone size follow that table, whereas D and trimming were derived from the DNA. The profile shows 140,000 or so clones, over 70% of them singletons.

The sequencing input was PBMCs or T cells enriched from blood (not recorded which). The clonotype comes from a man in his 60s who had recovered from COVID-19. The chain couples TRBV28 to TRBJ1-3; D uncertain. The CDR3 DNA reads TGTGCCAGCGGTTTTATCTCTGGAAACACCATATATTTT. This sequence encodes CASGFISGNTIYF.